This T cell receptor (beta chain) was recorded in a study of T cell changes during pregnancy in multiple sclerosis (dated by TCRdb to between 2018 and 2020). Context from the whole study: The study examined how the T cell repertoire changed over the course of pregnancy in women with multiple sclerosis.

Concerning this clone itself: Its antigen is unknown. Base qualities are missing; no much larger clone stands one base away.

CDR1 LNHNV and CDR2 YYDKDF are derived from the germline V gene (reference sequence). The CDR3 starts with the cysteine, ends with the phenylalanine, and has 16 residues. The retained sequence is limited to the CDR3, 48 bases, with the frame set at the first base. V is trimmed back by 2 bases and J by 3 bases, and the junction contains 2 bases that no gene match accounts for. The library relied on the immunoSEQ multiplex PCR assay. The table comes from immuneACCESS by way of TCRdb, which keeps in-frame sequences with V and J called. Part of the clones is missing from these tables; in studies checked, under half for an unresolved V gene and the rest for unknown reasons. The table for this sample lists approximately 30,000 clones; about 87% of them were counted only once. Of the sample, roughly 7.9% is held by the ten largest clones.

Sample: CD8+ T cells from peripheral blood mononuclear cells, taken before pregnancy. In this chain, TRBV15 is recombined with TRBJ2-1; 12 bases in the middle match TRBD2. This receptor was obtained from a female donor with multiple sclerosis, enrolled in a pregnancy study. Here the CDR3 is given as CATSRPTSGSYNEQFF. Read as DNA, the sequence is TGTGCCACCAGCAGACCGACTAGCGGGAGCTACAATGAGCAGTTCTTC.